This T cell receptor (beta chain) was identified during a study of vaccination effects on CD4 cells after COVID-19. This table comes from immunoSEQ multiplex PCR, and its TCRdb copy is limited to in-frame clones, with some not included. The repertoire holds around 28,000 clones, 60% to 80% seen once, with 15% to 20% in the top ten. Trimming removed 6 bases from V and 8 bases from J, with 11 bases in between. The CDR3 contains 13 residues. Remarks on this clone: Its antigen is undetermined.

CD4+ T cells specific for antigen were expanded with viral peptide pools by the ViraFEST assay before sequencing. Cultured cells yielded isolated CD4+ T cells after more than nine days. Between March and December 2020, the person had a SARS-CoV-2 infection that PCR confirmed. In culture with around 9.1 IU/ml IL-2 and roughly 9.3 ug/ml peptides, PBMC were grown at two million per well. It was on days 3 and 7 that half the medium was replaced with IL-2 medium. The receptor comes from a human donor who had a prior SARS-CoV-2 infection. This rearrangement joins TRBV12-3 or TRBV12-4 to TRBJ1-6; D uncertain. Here the sequenced sample was CD4+ T cells from PBMCs cultured with HCoV-NL63 spike peptides, taken before COVID-19 vaccination. The CDR3 protein is CASSIRGDSPLHF. The CDR3 DNA reads TGTGCCAGCAGCATTCGGGGTGATTCACCCCTCCACTTT.